The clone carrying this TCR beta chain was recorded a few times. This sample is drawn from a study of blood T cell repertoires in COVID-19. Study details: Spain, Italy and the United States supplied samples that represented acute and convalescent COVID-19. T cells, B-cell-depleted T cells, or PBMCs supplied cDNA or gDNA.

CDR3 length: 15 residues. V lost 1 base and J 0 bases, leaving 9 bases between the germline ends. Germline CDR1 reads MGHRA; CDR2 reads YSYEKL. The data were produced by immunoSEQ multiplex PCR, yet TCRdb's version contains in-frame clones alone and is incomplete. The sample lists 66,000 or so clones, roughly 75% occurring once. Input material: peripheral blood. The chain is built from TRBV4-1 and TRBJ1-1; D is possibly TRBD1 (6 bases). The clonotype originates from a human donor in a cohort sampled during active COVID-19. The CDR3 here is CASSQGGQLNTEAFF. The CDR3 DNA follows: TGCGCCAGCAGCCAAGGGGGGCAGCTGAACACTGAAGCTTTCTTT.